Presented here are 32 T cell receptor beta chains from one specimen sequenced in a study of tumor-infiltrating lymphocytes in primary liver carcinoma. From 500 ng of total RNA, TCR beta-specific cDNA was reverse-transcribed using a constant-region primer. Three-round nested multiplex PCR performed with slightly modified ARM-PCR produced the TCR beta libraries. The first two PCR rounds used TRBV1-TRBV30 primers with a Cbeta primer, roughly 10 cycles each. Each CDR3 protein gets one entry after TCRdb re-called the multiplex PCR reads with MiXCR. The data show 180,000 or so distinct CDR3 sequences, about 55% seen once. The source of the blood RNA was unsorted whole blood, and germline DNA was extracted as well. The sequenced sample consisted of peripheral blood. The receptors come from a man aged 40-50 years with primary liver carcinoma and hepatitis B virus infection.

The chain couples TRBV7-9 to TRBJ1-1, with 8 bases fitting TRBD1. The CDR3 has 17 residues. The V and J ends lost 0 bases and 5 bases, in that order; junction bases with no gene match: 11. Germline V gene data show CDR1 as SEHNR and CDR2 as FQNEAQ (reference sequence). The CDR3 DNA reads as TGTGCCAGCAGCTTAGCCCAGACAGGGGCCAAGCTTACTGAAGCTTTCTTT. This gives the protein CASSLAQTGAKLTEAFF. The entire variable domain, with the rest obtained from reference TRBV7-9 and TRBJ1-1, is as follows: DTGVSQNPRHKITKRGQNVTFRCDPISEHNRLYWYRQTLGQGPEFLTYFQNEAQLEKSRLLSDRFSAERPKGSFSTLEIQRTEQGDSAMYLCASSLAQTGAKLTEAFFGQGTRLTVV.

Of note for this clonotype: A read error may be the cause here, since a much bigger clone is one base away. This chain connects TRBV4-2 to TRBJ1-1; no definite D call. The CDR3 covers 15 residues. Germline values: CDR1 LGHNA, CDR2 YNFKEQ. CDR3 bases: TGTGCCGGCAGCCAAGGCGGAGCAATGAACACTGAAGCTTTCTTT. As protein: CAGSQGGAMNTEAFF.

J is TRBJ2-1 and V is TRBV13, with 8 bases identical to TRBD2. The germline gives CDR1 PRHDT, CDR2 FYEKMQ (reference sequence). The CDR3 spans 12 residues. The V gene end was trimmed by 3 bases and the J gene end by 12 bases; junction bases not matched to a gene: 4. The chain's CDR3 is CASSLDGRAQFF. DNA for the CDR3: TGTGCCAGCAGCTTGGACGGGAGGGCGCAGTTCTTC.

This clonotype was seen a single time. This CDR3 reads CASSTVTGGLEQYF. The CDR3 DNA follows: TGTGCCAGCAGCACCGTGACAGGGGGTCTCGAGCAGTACTTC. The gene calls are TRBV28 and TRBJ2-7; 9 bases line up with TRBD1. CDR1 and CDR2 (germline): MDHEN, SYDVKM. V shed 6 bases and J 6 bases; nucleotides not matched to a gene: 9. The CDR3 runs to 14 residues. Supplemented by reference TRBV28 and TRBJ2-7, the full variable domain reads DVKVTQSSRYLVKRTGEKVFLECVQDMDHENMFWYRQDPGLGLRLIYFSYDVKMKEKGDIPEGYSVSREKKERFSLILESASTNQTSMYLCASSTVTGGLEQYFGPGTRLTVT.

This clonotype was observed a few times. This rearrangement joins TRBV6-5 to TRBJ1-5; D may be TRBD1 (5 bases). The CDR3 has 13 residues. Germline lookup yields CDR1 MNHEY and CDR2 SVGAGI. Trimming shortened V by 7 bases and J by 0 bases, and 7 bases separated the two germline ends. The CDR3 DNA reads as TGTGCCAGCAAGGGGTATAGCAATCAGCCCCAGCATTTT. This encodes CASKGYSNQPQHF.

CDR3 DNA sequence: TGTGCCAGCAGTGAACGGGACAGGGGAAGCGAGCAGTACTTC. Encoded protein: CASSERDRGSEQYF. This chain joins TRBV6-1 and TRBJ2-7; 10 bases fit TRBD1. Trimming at V came to 2 bases and at J to 6 bases, leaving 4 bases not matched to a gene. Germline CDR1 reads MNHNS; CDR2 reads SASEGT. This CDR3 spans 14 amino acids.

The rearrangement joins TRBV7-9 to TRBJ2-3; 10 nucleotides agree with TRBD2. Per the germline V gene, CDR1 is SEHNR and CDR2 is FQNEAQ (reference sequence). Unmatched junction bases numbered 6, after V lost 2 bases and J lost 4 bases. This CDR3 contains 16 residues. The CDR3: CASSLLGLAGADTQYF. CDR3 DNA: TGTGCCAGCAGCTTATTGGGGCTAGCGGGAGCAGATACGCAGTATTTT. Based on the CDR3 plus reference TRBV7-9 and TRBJ2-3, the full variable domain is DTGVSQNPRHKITKRGQNVTFRCDPISEHNRLYWYRQTLGQGPEFLTYFQNEAQLEKSRLLSDRFSAERPKGSFSTLEIQRTEQGDSAMYLCASSLLGLAGADTQYFGPGTRLTVL.

A word on this clonotype: The junction shows a germline mismatch at one end, possibly a read error. J is TRBJ1-1 and V is TRBV6-5; D perhaps matches TRBD1 (5 bases). Germline V CDR1 and CDR2: MNHEY, SVGAGI. The CDR3 runs 12 residues. CDR3 loop: CASSPRATGAFF. In nucleotides, the CDR3 is TGTGCCAGCAGTCCCAGGGCCACTGGAGCTTTCTTT.

The chain employs TRBV4-1 and TRBJ2-1; 11 nucleotides agree with TRBD2. V lost 4 bases, J lost 4 bases, and 6 bases stayed unmatched. The germline V gene has CDR1 MGHRA and CDR2 YSYEKL. The CDR3 spans 16 residues. The CDR3 is CASSRTGTSGYNEQFF. In DNA, the CDR3 is TGCGCCAGCAGCCGAACCGGGACTAGCGGTTACAATGAGCAGTTCTTC.

The chain is built from TRBV5-4 and TRBJ1-2; tentatively, D is TRBD1 (6 bases). The V gene's germline CDR1 is SGHNT and CDR2 YYREEE (reference sequence). The CDR3 consists of 13 residues. The V gene lost 5 bases and the J gene lost 4 bases, with 12 bases spanning the gap. CDR3 in DNA: TGTGCCAGCAGGGACAGAGAAAGCTATGGCTACACCTTC. Its protein is CASRDRESYGYTF. Drawing the rest from reference TRBV5-4 and TRBJ1-2, the complete variable domain is ETGVTQSPTHLIKTRGQQVTLRCSSQSGHNTVSWYQQALGQGPQFIFQYYREEENGRGNFPPRFSGLQFPNYSSELNVNALELDDSALYLCASRDRESYGYTFGSGTRLTVV.

The chain has TRBV24-1 and TRBJ2-5, with 10 positions matching TRBD2. The CDR3 has 18 residues. Germline trimming cut 6 bases from V and 0 bases from J; bases unmatched to any gene: 12. CDR1 and CDR2 (germline): KGHDR, SFDVKD. The CDR3 coding sequence is TGTGCCACCAGTCCCGGGGTAGCGGGAGGTGCCAACCAAGAGACCCAGTACTTC. Translation gives CATSPGVAGGANQETQYF.

The chain combines TRBV11-2 with TRBJ2-1, with D perhaps TRBD2 (6 bases). From germline, CDR1 is SGHAT and CDR2 FQNNGV. The CDR3 is 15 amino acids. V gave up 2 bases and J gave up 10 bases, with 18 bases separating them. CDR3 in amino acids: CASSLQLTGVSEQFF. CDR3 nucleotide sequence: TGTGCCAGCAGCTTACAACTAACGGGAGTCAGCGAGCAGTTCTTC. The full variable domain, completed using reference TRBV11-2 and TRBJ2-1, is EAGVAQSPRYKIIEKRQSVAFWCNPISGHATLYWYQQILGQGPKLLIQFQNNGVVDDSQLPKDRFSAERLKGVDSTLKIQPAKLEDSAVYLCASSLQLTGVSEQFFGPGTRLTVL.

This clonotype was found a few times. The chain couples TRBV12-3 or TRBV12-4 to TRBJ2-7, with 10 nucleotides matching TRBD1. Losses at the gene ends were 5 bases for V and 2 bases for J; bases not matched to a gene: 9. The CDR3 extends over 16 amino acids. CDR3 sequence: CASSPGTGEIPYEQYF. The CDR3 DNA is TGTGCCAGCAGTCCCGGGACAGGGGAAATTCCCTACGAGCAGTACTTC.

A note on this clonotype: One end of the junction is discordant with germline, which a read error may explain. The CDR3 DNA reads as TGCGCCAGCAGTGACTTCACGAGCTCCTATAATTCACCCCTCCAATTT. As protein: CASSDFTSSYNSPLQF. The J gene is TRBJ1-6, the V gene TRBV10-2; D ambiguous. The CDR3 is 16 residues long. The germline gives CDR1 WSHSY, CDR2 SAAADI.

This clonotype showed up just a few times. The V gene is TRBV12-3 or TRBV12-4, the J gene TRBJ2-5; the D is unclear. Trimming left V 3 bases short and J 1 base short, with 9 bases between. CDR3 length: 14 amino acids. The CDR3 DNA follows: TGTGCCAGCAGTTTGTTGGCGCCCCAAGAGACCCAGTACTTC. This encodes CASSLLAPQETQYF.

The sample holds a few counts of this clonotype. The rearrangement uses TRBV29-1 and TRBJ2-7; no definite D call. In germline, CDR1 is SQVTM, CDR2 ANQGSEA. The CDR3 contains 10 residues. The V end was cut by 3 bases, the J end by 4 bases, with 4 bases between. The CDR3 loop reads CSVDTYEQYF. In DNA form, the CDR3 reads TGCAGCGTTGACACTTACGAGCAGTACTTC.

Notes on this clonotype: A much larger clone differs from this one at a single base, so this may be a read error. The genes are TRBV11-1 and TRBJ2-3, with D perhaps matching TRBD1 or TRBD2 (5 bases each). Trimming left V 5 bases short and J 2 bases short, with 17 bases between. The germline CDR1 and CDR2 sequences are SGHAT and FQDESV (reference sequence). The CDR3 has 16 residues. The CDR3 sequence is CASSQGASIPTDTQYF. CDR3 nucleotides: TGTGCCAGCAGCCAAGGGGCTAGCATCCCCACAGATACGCAGTATTTT.

About this clonotype: The germline gene is not matched at one end of the junction; a read error may be the cause. The chain uses TRBV28 and TRBJ2-7; 10 nucleotides align to TRBD1. Germline CDR1 MDHEN, CDR2 SYDVKM. CDR3 length equals 18 residues. The CDR3 loop reads CANSDDRGRVLGSYEQYF. CDR3 nucleotides: TGTGCCAACAGTGATGACAGGGGGCGAGTTTTGGGCTCCTACGAGCAGTACTTC.

Note on this clonotype: The junction and the germline gene differ at one end; a read error may be behind it. This rearrangement joins TRBV25-1 to TRBJ2-7; perhaps TRBD1 as D (5 bases). CDR3 length equals 14 residues. From germline, CDR1 is MGHDK and CDR2 SYGVNS. CDR3 sequence (DNA): TGTGTCAGCAGATCAGGGCTACCCCTGGAGGAGCAGTACTTC. Translating it yields CVSRSGLPLEEQYF.

This clonotype was seen a handful of times. This chain joins TRBV10-3 and TRBJ2-7, with no clear D. The germline CDR1 and CDR2 sequences are ENHRY and SYGVKD. The V gene lost 7 bases and the J gene lost 2 bases, with 9 bases spanning the gap. The CDR3 runs 12 residues. Here the CDR3 reads CAITDGTYEQYF. As DNA, the CDR3 is TGTGCCATCACCGATGGTACCTACGAGCAGTACTTC.

In regard to this clonotype: The final CDR3 position lacks the conserved phenylalanine or tryptophan, pointing to a likely read error. This chain links TRBV11-1 with TRBJ2-6, with TRBD2 as a possible D gene (5 bases). CDR1 is SGHAT and CDR2 is FQDESV in the germline V gene (reference sequence). This CDR3 spans 16 amino acids. The CDR3 sequence: CASSLGRVSGVNVLTL. The CDR3, as DNA: TGTGCCAGCAGCTTAGGGCGGGTCTCTGGGGTCAACGTCCTGACTCTC.

CDR3 residues: CASSLNGGYEQYF. The CDR3 DNA reads as TGTGCCAGCAGTTTAAACGGCGGCTACGAGCAGTACTTC. The chain joins TRBV12-3 or TRBV12-4 to TRBJ2-7; D unresolved. CDR3 length equals 13 residues. V lost 2 bases, J lost 3 bases, and 8 bases lay in between.

The rearrangement uses TRBV5-1 and TRBJ2-1; 11 bases line up with TRBD1. V gave up 4 bases and J gave up 8 bases; unmatched junction bases: 8. Germline CDR1 and CDR2: SGHRS and YFSETQ. The CDR3 contains 15 residues. The CDR3 region is CASSIGTGGSDEQFF. The CDR3 DNA is TGCGCCAGCAGCATCGGGACAGGGGGTTCGGATGAGCAGTTCTTC.

With regard to this clonotype: A read error is likely, as this CDR3 ends without the conserved phenylalanine or tryptophan. Because the CDR3's place on the DNA is in doubt, the DNA is left out and the CDR3 is given as listed by TCRdb. The V call is TRBV29-1, the J call TRBJ2-3; the D call of TRBD1 is as the table states it, not checked on the DNA. Germline loops: CDR1 SQVTM, CDR2 ANQGSEA. The length of the CDR3 is 15 amino acids, counting both ends. The CDR3 sequence: CSARGDFRGTDTPYS.

Comment on this clonotype: One junction end disagrees with the germline gene, perhaps due to a read error. The chain couples TRBV6-2 or TRBV6-3 to TRBJ2-1; no reliable D call. The CDR3 has 12 residues. Germline loops: CDR1 MNHEY, CDR2 SVGEGT. CDR3 sequence: CASSYRYNEHFF. The CDR3 coding sequence is TGTGCCAGCAGTTACAGGTACAATGAGCACTTCTTC.

The chain is built from TRBV4-2 and TRBJ2-1; D is tentatively TRBD1 or TRBD2 (6 bases each). Germline V gene lookup returns CDR1 LGHNA and CDR2 YNFKEQ. The germline V and J ends were trimmed by 0 bases and 8 bases, with 17 bases remaining between them. This CDR3 spans 16 amino acids. CDR3 nucleotide sequence: TGTGCCAGCAGCCAAGATCGCCGGGGGCTCGGGGATGAGCAGTTCTTC. This translates into CASSQDRRGLGDEQFF.

In regard to this clonotype: One end of the junction varies from germline; a read error may be responsible. The rearrangement links TRBV6-5 to TRBJ2-7; 8 bases fit TRBD1. Germline V lookup: CDR1 MNHEY, CDR2 SVGAGI. The CDR3 runs 15 residues. The DNA of the CDR3 is TGTGTCAGCAGTTACCGGGGACAGGCCCCGGACGAGCAGTACTTC. As protein: CVSSYRGQAPDEQYF.

This clonotype was picked up many times. The chain couples TRBV11-2 to TRBJ2-7, with D tentatively TRBD2 (6 bases). Per the germline V gene, CDR1 is SGHAT and CDR2 is FQNNGV. This CDR3 spans 16 amino acids. The germline V and J ends were trimmed by 5 bases and 3 bases, with 20 bases remaining between them. This CDR3 reads CASSGGSSAQFYEQYF. CDR3 bases: TGTGCCAGCAGCGGAGGGTCTAGCGCCCAATTCTACGAGCAGTACTTC.

The rearrangement uses TRBV6-2 or TRBV6-3 and TRBJ2-1, with D perhaps TRBD2 (5 bases). This CDR3 has 16 amino acids. V dropped 2 bases and J dropped 4 bases, with 15 bases sitting between them. CDR1 and CDR2 from the germline V gene are MNHEY and SVGEGT. The CDR3 loop reads CASSYVPGRFYNEQFF. CDR3 DNA: TGTGCCAGCAGTTACGTCCCGGGAAGATTTTACAATGAGCAGTTCTTC.

V gene TRBV12-3 or TRBV12-4 combines with J gene TRBJ2-1; TRBD2 matches 11 bases. After removal of 6 bases from V and 6 bases from J, the junction contained 1 base not matched to a gene. The CDR3 runs to 13 residues. The CDR3 region is CASRTSGINEQFF. The CDR3 DNA sequence: TGTGCCAGCAGGACTAGCGGGATCAATGAGCAGTTCTTC.

This clonotype has at least ten counts. The genes are TRBV11-2 and TRBJ2-7; TRBD1 matches at 7 bases. Germline lookup yields CDR1 SGHAT and CDR2 FQNNGV. This CDR3 contains 15 residues. The junction had 3 bases not matched to a gene; V was cut back by 1 base and J by 0 bases. The CDR3 loop is CASSLAAGGSYEQYF. The CDR3 DNA reads as TGTGCCAGCAGCTTAGCGGCAGGGGGCTCCTACGAGCAGTACTTC.

The V and J genes are TRBV6-6 and TRBJ2-7; tentative D call: TRBD1 (6 bases). With 6 bases removed from V and 2 bases from J, the gap between germline ends came to 14 bases. This CDR3 is 14 amino acids long. Per germline, CDR1 MNHNY and CDR2 SVGAGI (reference sequence). In nucleotides, the CDR3 is TGTGCCAGCAGGAACCGACAGGTCCCCTACGAGCAGTACTTC. Amino acid sequence: CASRNRQVPYEQYF.